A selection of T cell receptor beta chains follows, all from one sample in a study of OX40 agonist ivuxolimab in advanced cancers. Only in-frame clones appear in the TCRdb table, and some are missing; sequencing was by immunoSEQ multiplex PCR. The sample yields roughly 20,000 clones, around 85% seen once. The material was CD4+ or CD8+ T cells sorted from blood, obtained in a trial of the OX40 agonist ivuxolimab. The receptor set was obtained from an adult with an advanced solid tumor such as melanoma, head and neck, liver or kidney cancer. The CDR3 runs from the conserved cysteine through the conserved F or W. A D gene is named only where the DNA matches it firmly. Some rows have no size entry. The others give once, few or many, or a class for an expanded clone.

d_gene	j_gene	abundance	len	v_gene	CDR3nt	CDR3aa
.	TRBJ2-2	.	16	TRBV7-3	TGTGCCAGCAGCCATTCTCCAGGGACCAGCACCGGGGAGCTGTTTTTT	CASSHSPGTSTGELFF
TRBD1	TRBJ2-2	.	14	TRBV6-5	TGTGCCAGCAGCCGGACAGGGGCGAACGGGGAGCTGTTTTTT	CASSRTGANGELFF
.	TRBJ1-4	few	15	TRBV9	TGTGCCAGCAGCGTAGTGGGAGGGCCCTTGGGGGAACTGTTTTTT	CASSVVGGPLGELFF
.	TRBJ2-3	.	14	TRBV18	TGTGCCAGCTCACCGACGACCCACACAGATACGCAGTATTTT	CASSPTTHTDTQYF
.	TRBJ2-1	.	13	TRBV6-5	TGTGCCAGCAGTTACTCGCGTGTAAATGAGCAGTTCTTC	CASSYSRVNEQFF
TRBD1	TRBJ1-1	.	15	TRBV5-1	TGCGCCAGCAGCCCGACCGGGACAGGGGTCACTGAAGCTTTCTTT	CASSPTGTGVTEAFF
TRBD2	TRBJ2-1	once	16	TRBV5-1	TGCGCCAGCAGCTTAACCGGGACTAGCTCCTACAATGAGCAGTTCTTC	CASSLTGTSSYNEQFF
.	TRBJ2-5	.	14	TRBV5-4	TGTGCCAGCAGCGAAGGGGGGTCTCAAGAGACCCAGTACTTC	CASSEGGSQETQYF
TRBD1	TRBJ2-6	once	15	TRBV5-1	TGCGCCAGCAGCACAGGGGTAACTGGGGCCAACGTCCTGACTTTC	CASSTGVTGANVLTF
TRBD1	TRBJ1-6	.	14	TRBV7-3	TGTGCCAGCAGCTTGACAGGGGAAAATTCACCCCTCCACTTT	CASSLTGENSPLHF
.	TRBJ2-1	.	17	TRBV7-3	TGTGCCAGCAGCCCTCGGGCAGGGGTTGACTCCTACAATGAGCAGTTCTTC	CASSPRAGVDSYNEQFF
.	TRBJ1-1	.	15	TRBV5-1	TGCGCCAGCAGCGTGGGACGGATTATGAACACTGAAGCTTTCTTT	CASSVGRIMNTEAFF
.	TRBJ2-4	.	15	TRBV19	TGTGCCAGTAGTGTAGAGACGGGGTTCAAAAACATTCAGTACTTC	CASSVETGFKNIQYF
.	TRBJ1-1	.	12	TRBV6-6	TGTGCCAGCAGCCCAGGGGTTGCTGAAGCTTTCTTT	CASSPGVAEAFF
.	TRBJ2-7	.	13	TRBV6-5	TGTGCCAGCAGACCCCCAGGGGTTTACGAGCAGTACTTC	CASRPPGVYEQYF
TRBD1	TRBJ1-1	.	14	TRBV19	TGTGCCAGTCGACTCCAGGGGGCGCAGACTGAAGCTTTCTTT	CASRLQGAQTEAFF
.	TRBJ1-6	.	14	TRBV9	TGTGCCAGCAGCCCGCAGGTCGATAATTCACCCCTCCACTTT	CASSPQVDNSPLHF
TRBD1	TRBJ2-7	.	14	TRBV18	TGTGCCAGCTCCCCCGGGACAGGGTCCTACGAGCAGTACTTC	CASSPGTGSYEQYF
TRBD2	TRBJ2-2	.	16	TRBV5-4	TGTGCCAGCAGCCCCACTAGCGGGAGGGGCACCGGGGAGCTGTTTTTT	CASSPTSGRGTGELFF
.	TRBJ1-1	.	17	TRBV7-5	TGTGCCAGCAGCACGCACGACAGTAAGGGCCGCGCCGCTGAAGCTTTCTTT	CASSTHDSKGRAAEAFF
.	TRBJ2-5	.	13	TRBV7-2	TGTGCCAGCAGCTTATCACTAGGAGAGACCCAGTACTTC	CASSLSLGETQYF
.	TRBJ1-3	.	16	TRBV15	TGTGCCACCAGCAGAGCGGAAGGGCAGAGAGGAAACACCATATATTTT	CATSRAEGQRGNTIYF
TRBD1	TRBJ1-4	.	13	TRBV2	TGTGCCAGCGAGGGACAGGGAAATGAAAAACTGTTTTTT	CASEGQGNEKLFF
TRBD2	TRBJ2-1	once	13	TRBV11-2	TGTGCCAGCAGCTTAGTTGCGGGAGGGGGGCAGTTCTTC	CASSLVAGGGQFF
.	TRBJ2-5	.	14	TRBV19	TGTGCCAGTAGTAAGGACTCCTTTGGGGAGACCCAGTACTTC	CASSKDSFGETQYF
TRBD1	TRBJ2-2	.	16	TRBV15	TGTGCCACCAGCCCCACAGGGGCCCAGGATACCGGGGAGCTGTTTTTT	CATSPTGAQDTGELFF
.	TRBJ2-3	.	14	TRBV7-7	TGTGCTAGCAGCTTAGAGTTCGCCACAGATACGCAGTATTTT	CASSLEFATDTQYF
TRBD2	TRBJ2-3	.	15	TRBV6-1	TGTGCCAGCAGTGACGGGGGAGGGCCGACAGATACGCAGTATTTT	CASSDGGGPTDTQYF
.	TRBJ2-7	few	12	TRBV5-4	TGTGCCAGCAGCTTACATCACTACGAGCAGTACTTC	CASSLHHYEQYF
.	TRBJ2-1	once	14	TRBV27	TGTGCCAGCAGCCCTCCCAGGCACTACAATGAGCAGTTCTTC	CASSPPRHYNEQFF
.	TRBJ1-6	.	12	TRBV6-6	TGTGCCAGCTCCCTACCGGATTCACCCCTCCACTTT	CASSLPDSPLHF
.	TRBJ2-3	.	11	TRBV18	TGTGCCAGCTCCCCGACAGATACGCAGTATTTT	CASSPTDTQYF
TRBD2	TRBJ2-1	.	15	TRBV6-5	TGTGCCAGCAGGAATAGCGGGAGTGGGATCGATGAGCAGTTCTTC	CASRNSGSGIDEQFF
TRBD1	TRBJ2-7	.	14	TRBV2	TGTGCCAGCAGTGACTGGACAGGAACCTACGAGCAGTACTTC	CASSDWTGTYEQYF
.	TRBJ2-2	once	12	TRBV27	TGTGCCAGCAGTCGACAGGTTTCGGAGCTGTTTTTT	CASSRQVSELFF
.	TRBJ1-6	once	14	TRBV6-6	TGTGCCAGCAGCCAACAGGAGTATAATTCACCCCTCCACTTT	CASSQQEYNSPLHF
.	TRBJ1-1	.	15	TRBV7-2	TGTGCCAGCAGCTTAGCGATTTTGGGGGGGACTGAAGCTTTCTTT	CASSLAILGGTEAFF
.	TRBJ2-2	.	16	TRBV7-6	TGTGCCAGCAGCTTAGCGAGCTATGGACTGACCGGGGAGCTGTTTTTT	CASSLASYGLTGELFF
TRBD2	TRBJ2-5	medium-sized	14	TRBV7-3	TGTGCCAGCAGCCAGGGACTAGCGGAAGAGACCCAGTACTTC	CASSQGLAEETQYF
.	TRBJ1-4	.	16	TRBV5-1	TGCGCCAGCAGCTTGTCTCCAGGGGACACTAATGAAAAACTGTTTTTT	CASSLSPGDTNEKLFF
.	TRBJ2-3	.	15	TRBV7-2	TGTGCCAGCAGCTACCAGGCCACTAGCACAGATACGCAGTATTTT	CASSYQATSTDTQYF
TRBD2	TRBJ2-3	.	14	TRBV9	TGTGCCAGCAGCGTACGGACTAGTCCGGATACGCAGTATTTT	CASSVRTSPDTQYF
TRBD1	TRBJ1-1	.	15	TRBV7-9	TGTGCCAGCAGCTCACTCGGGGGACAGGGGAATGAAGCTTTCTTT	CASSSLGGQGNEAFF
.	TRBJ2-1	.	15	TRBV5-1	TGCGCCAGCAGCTTTTGGGGAAATTCCTACAATGAGCAGTTCTTC	CASSFWGNSYNEQFF